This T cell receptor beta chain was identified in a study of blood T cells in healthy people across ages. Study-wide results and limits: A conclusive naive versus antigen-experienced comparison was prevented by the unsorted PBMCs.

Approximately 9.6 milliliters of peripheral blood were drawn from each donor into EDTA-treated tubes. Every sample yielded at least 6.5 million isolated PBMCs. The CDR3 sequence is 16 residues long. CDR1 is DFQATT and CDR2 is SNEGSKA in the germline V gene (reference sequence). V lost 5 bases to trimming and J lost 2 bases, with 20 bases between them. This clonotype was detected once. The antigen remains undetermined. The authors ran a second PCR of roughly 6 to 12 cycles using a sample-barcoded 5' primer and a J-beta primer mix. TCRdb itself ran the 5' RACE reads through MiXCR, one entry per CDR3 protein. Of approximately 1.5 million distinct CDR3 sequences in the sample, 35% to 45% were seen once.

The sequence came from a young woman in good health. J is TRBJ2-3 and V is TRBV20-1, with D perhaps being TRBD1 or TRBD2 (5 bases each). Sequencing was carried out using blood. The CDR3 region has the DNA TGCAGTGCTCCCAGGCAGGGACGCCTTGTCACAGATACGCAGTATTTT. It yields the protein CSAPRQGRLVTDTQYF.